What follows are 29 T cell receptor beta chains derived from one specimen sequenced in a study of long-term antiretroviral therapy in people with HIV (dated by TCRdb to between 2021 and 2022). The immunoSEQ hsTCRB v3.0 assay was used at survey level resolution to sequence the TRB variable region. TCRdb stores this immuneACCESS table with in-frame sequences only. Part of the clones is absent; in the studies checked, under half of the shortfall reflects unresolved V genes, and no reason is known for the rest. Within this sample are 35,000 or so clones, with 60% to 85% of them counted one time only. The ten largest clones capture less than 9% of the sample. The sequencing used unsorted PBMCs, collected 2 years after starting antiretroviral therapy. These receptor sequences come from a woman in her forties or fifties with HIV.

The V call is TRBV7-9, the J call TRBJ2-1; D gene uncertain. The V end lost 1 base, the J end lost 1 base, and 11 bases lay between the germline ends. Germline V lookup: CDR1 SEHNR, CDR2 FQNEAQ (reference sequence). The CDR3 loop spans 16 amino acids. In nucleotides, the CDR3 is TGTGCCAGCAGCTTAGAGACGAGAACGTCCTACAATGAGCAGTTCTTC. This codes for CASSLETRTSYNEQFF.

The chain is built from TRBV19 and TRBJ2-1; 9 nucleotides align to TRBD1. V lost 7 bases and J lost 6; bases outside the gene matches: 10. The CDR3 is made up of 15 amino acids. Germline values: CDR1 LNHDA, CDR2 SQIVND (reference sequence). CDR3 nucleotides: TGTGCCAGTACCTCTGGACAGGGGTTCGTCAATGAGCAGTTCTTC. This encodes CASTSGQGFVNEQFF. Complete variable domain (other parts from reference TRBV19 and TRBJ2-1): DGGITQSPKYLFRKEGQNVTLSCEQNLNHDAMYWYRQDPGQGLRLIYYSQIVNDFQKGDIAEGYSVSREKKESFPLTVTSAQKNPTAFYLCASTSGQGFVNEQFFGPGTRLTVL.

The chain links TRBV27 to TRBJ2-1, with 8 bases lining up with TRBD2. This CDR3 contains 17 residues. V shed 2 bases, J shed 2 bases, and the junction held 8 bases outside the gene matches. From germline, CDR1 is MNHEY and CDR2 SMNVEV (reference sequence). The CDR3 sequence: CASSLIPFSGAYNEQFF. CDR3 bases: TGTGCCAGCAGTTTAATCCCATTTAGCGGGGCCTACAATGAGCAGTTCTTC.

This chain links TRBV18 with TRBJ1-5; maybe TRBD1 (5 bases). V was trimmed by 1 base and J by 4 bases, leaving 11 bases between them. The CDR3 is 15 residues long. Germline V gives CDR1 KGHSH, CDR2 LQKENI. CDR3 loop: CASSPQSGGNQPQHF. CDR3 DNA sequence: TGTGCCAGCTCACCACAATCCGGGGGGAATCAGCCCCAGCATTTT.

The table lists this clone with a few counts. The chain has TRBV7-9 and TRBJ1-1; D is unresolved. The V and J ends lost 4 bases and 1 base respectively, with 7 bases between them. This CDR3 region has 13 residues. Per the germline V gene, CDR1 is SEHNR and CDR2 is FQNEAQ (reference sequence). The CDR3 DNA follows: TGTGCCAGCAGCTCGACACCGAACACTGAAGCTTTCTTT. Its protein is CASSSTPNTEAFF. The variable domain in full, with the rest retrieved from reference TRBV7-9 and TRBJ1-1, is DTGVSQNPRHKITKRGQNVTFRCDPISEHNRLYWYRQTLGQGPEFLTYFQNEAQLEKSRLLSDRFSAERPKGSFSTLEIQRTEQGDSAMYLCASSSTPNTEAFFGQGTRLTVV.

This clone was detected only once. The gene calls are TRBV7-2 and TRBJ2-2, with no clear D. The CDR3 is 15 residues long. Germline CDR1 SGHTA, CDR2 FQGNSA. V was trimmed by 6 bases and J by 2 bases, leaving 13 bases between them. The CDR3: CASSAWEKNTGELFF. The CDR3, as DNA: TGTGCCAGCAGTGCCTGGGAAAAAAACACCGGGGAGCTGTTTTTT.

This chain joins TRBV27 and TRBJ1-4; TRBD1 might be the D (5 bases). V lost 4 bases to trimming and J lost 8 bases, with 17 bases between them. This CDR3 spans 15 amino acids. Germline lookup yields CDR1 MNHEY and CDR2 SMNVEV (reference sequence). The CDR3 region is CASSSVLSRGEKLFF. The CDR3, as DNA: TGTGCCAGCAGTTCTGTACTCTCGCGGGGGGAAAAACTGTTTTTT.

Only a few counts were recorded for this clone. The gene calls are TRBV18 and TRBJ1-3; no firm D call. The CDR3 runs to 14 residues. Trimming stripped 0 bases from V and 4 bases from J, with 7 bases between. Germline CDR1 reads KGHSH; CDR2 reads LQKENI. The DNA for the CDR3 is TGTGCCAGCTCACCACCGGAAAAGGGAAACACCATATATTTT. Protein product: CASSPPEKGNTIYF.

The V gene is TRBV13, the J gene TRBJ1-5; D is perhaps TRBD1 (5 bases). The length of the CDR3 is 13 residues. Germline CDR1 is PRHDT and CDR2 is FYEKMQ (reference sequence). Trimming removed 3 bases at V and 6 bases at J, with 9 bases between. CDR3 DNA sequence: TGTGCCAGCAGCTTGGGAGGGGTTCAGCCCCAGCATTTT. Its translation: CASSLGGVQPQHF.

The V gene is TRBV6-1, the J gene TRBJ1-4, with TRBD1 matching over 7 bases. With V trimmed by 5 bases and J by 7 bases, 4 bases remained unmatched. CDR1 and CDR2 from the germline V gene are MNHNS and SASEGT. The CDR3 covers 13 residues. CDR3 protein: CASSKTGFEKLFF. The CDR3 DNA reads as TGTGCCAGCAGTAAGACAGGGTTTGAAAAACTGTTTTTT.

This clone was seen once. The chain uses TRBV7-2 and TRBJ1-2; 10 bases are shared with TRBD1. This CDR3 spans 15 amino acids. The V and J ends lost 7 bases and 4 bases, in that order; junction bases with no gene match: 9. Germline values: CDR1 SGHTA, CDR2 FQGNSA. The CDR3 is CASTYARDRGYGYTF. CDR3 bases: TGTGCCAGCACCTACGCCCGGGACAGGGGCTATGGCTACACCTTC.

The chain recombines TRBV29-1 with TRBJ2-5, with D possibly TRBD1 on 6 matching bases. Germline values: CDR1 SQVTM, CDR2 ANQGSEA. CDR3 length: 13 residues. V was clipped by 7 bases and J by 1 base, with 13 bases between them. In DNA form, the CDR3 reads TGCAGCGCCAGGGGACGACTCCAAGAGACCCAGTACTTC. It is translated as CSARGRLQETQYF. Full variable domain (remainder filled in from reference TRBV29-1 and TRBJ2-5): SAVISQKPSRDICQRGTSLTIQCQVDSQVTMMFWYRQQPGQSLTLIATANQGSEATYESGFVIDKFPISRPNLTFSTLTVSNMSPEDSSIYLCSARGRLQETQYFGPGTRLLVL.

This chain connects TRBV6-5 to TRBJ2-5; the D gene could be TRBD1 or TRBD2 (5 bases each). Germline lookup yields CDR1 MNHEY and CDR2 SVGAGI. The CDR3 consists of 16 residues. Trimming removed 0 bases at V and 5 bases at J, with 16 bases between. The CDR3 DNA follows: TGTGCCAGCAGTTACTCTTCCACGGGGCGACGGGAGACCCAGTACTTC. Its translation: CASSYSSTGRRETQYF.

The CDR3 spells CASSLVVAGVMETQYF. The CDR3 DNA follows: TGTGCCAGCAGCTTAGTGGTAGCGGGGGTGATGGAGACCCAGTACTTC. The gene calls are TRBV7-8 and TRBJ2-5, with TRBD2 matching over 9 bases. Per the germline V gene, CDR1 is SGHVS and CDR2 is FQNEAQ. CDR3 size: 16 residues. Unmatched junction bases numbered 8, after V lost 1 base and J lost 5 bases.

This clone was found once. The V and J genes are TRBV30 and TRBJ2-5; D might be TRBD1 or TRBD2, each matching 5 bases. Deletions cut 3 bases from V and 5 bases from J, with 13 bases between. This CDR3 is 13 amino acids long. Germline CDR1 GTSNPN, CDR2 SVGIG (reference sequence). Here the CDR3 DNA reads TGTGCCTGGAGCAGGGTGGGGACGGAGACCCAGTACTTC. The encoded protein is CAWSRVGTETQYF.

In nucleotides, the CDR3 is TGTGCCTGGAGTGTCGCCCCTACCTGGTCCACTGAAGCTTTCTTT. Amino acid sequence: CAWSVAPTWSTEAFF. J is TRBJ1-1 and V is TRBV30; the D is unclear. The V gene lost 0 bases and the J gene lost 4 bases, with 15 bases spanning the gap. Germline V gene lookup returns CDR1 GTSNPN and CDR2 SVGIG (reference sequence). The CDR3 has 15 amino acids.

A few counts support this clone. V usage is TRBV7-2 and J usage is TRBJ2-7; D remains ambiguous. The V gene's germline CDR1 is SGHTA and CDR2 FQGNSA. The V end was cut by 1 base, the J end by 2 bases, with 9 bases between. The CDR3 length is 14 residues. CDR3: CASSLGPTTYEQYV. For the CDR3, the DNA is TGTGCCAGCAGCTTAGGACCGACGACCTACGAGCAGTACGTC.

CDR3: CASSLMGQYNSPLHF. The CDR3 DNA follows: TGTGCCAGCAGTTTAATGGGACAGTACAATTCACCCCTCCACTTT. This chain joins TRBV27 and TRBJ1-6; 7 bases match TRBD1. V dropped 2 bases and J dropped 7; count of bases not matched to a gene: 5. The germline V gene encodes CDR1 MNHEY and CDR2 SMNVEV (reference sequence). This CDR3 region has 15 residues.

This rearrangement joins TRBV2 to TRBJ1-3; D not certain. V lost 2 bases, J lost 2 bases, and 7 bases lay in between. The CDR3 is 14 residues long. CDR1 SNHLY and CDR2 FYNNEI come from the germline V gene. The CDR3 reads CASSERFAGNTIYF. DNA of the CDR3: TGTGCCAGCAGTGAAAGGTTTGCTGGAAACACCATATATTTT.

The CDR3 DNA sequence: TGTGCCAGCAGCTTGGCCCATCTCCGCACTGAAGCTTTCTTT. It codes for CASSLAHLRTEAFF. The chain employs TRBV5-4 and TRBJ1-1, with D unclear. Trimming took off 0 bases at V and 4 bases at J, with 10 bases between the two ends. CDR3 size: 14 residues. Germline V lookup: CDR1 SGHNT, CDR2 YYREEE (reference sequence).

The rearrangement joins TRBV7-2 to TRBJ2-2, with 10 bases fitting TRBD2. CDR3 length: 16 amino acids. Per the germline V gene, CDR1 is SGHTA and CDR2 is FQGNSA. The V segment lost 1 base and the J segment 5 bases; nucleotides outside the gene matches: 4. The CDR3 here is CASSLVLAGATGELFF. CDR3 DNA: TGTGCCAGCAGCTTAGTCCTAGCGGGGGCGACCGGGGAGCTGTTTTTT.

J is TRBJ1-5 and V is TRBV18; unclear D gene. The CDR3 covers 15 residues. V gave up 6 bases and J gave up 4 bases, with 16 bases separating them. The germline V gene encodes CDR1 KGHSH and CDR2 LQKENI. The CDR3 here is CASSLDRHLNQPQHF. Written as DNA, the CDR3 is TGTGCCAGCTCTCTCGACCGTCACCTTAATCAGCCCCAGCATTTT.

This chain uses TRBV5-1 with TRBJ1-5; maybe TRBD1 (5 bases). The CDR3 covers 15 residues. Germline CDR1 and CDR2: SGHRS and YFSETQ. V lost 4 bases, J lost 0 bases, and 11 bases lay in between. CDR3 protein: CASSLEGNSNQPQHF. CDR3 coding DNA: TGCGCCAGCAGCCTAGAGGGGAATAGCAATCAGCCCCAGCATTTT.

This clone was detected only a few times. The chain recombines TRBV19 with TRBJ2-1; 8 bases fit TRBD2. This CDR3 has 16 amino acids. Per germline, CDR1 LNHDA and CDR2 SQIVND (reference sequence). Trimming removed 3 bases from V and 6 bases from J; junction bases left unmatched: 10. The CDR3 DNA is TGTGCCAGTAGTATGGGAGGGCGGGGGGCTAGCAATGAGCAGTTCTTC. Amino acids: CASSMGGRGASNEQFF.

In the case of this clone: An end of the junction differs from the germline gene, which may be a read error. V is TRBV6-1 and J is TRBJ1-5; D gene unclear. Germline V gene lookup returns CDR1 MNHNS and CDR2 SASEGT. This CDR3 spans 15 amino acids. The CDR3 nucleotides are TGTGCCAGCAGGGAAGGTCTCTATAGCAATCAGCCCCAGCATTTT. As protein: CASREGLYSNQPQHF.

V and J are TRBV6-1 and TRBJ2-2; no definite D call. Trimming left V 5 bases short and J 5 bases short, with 15 bases between. The CDR3 is made up of 15 amino acids. The germline V gene has CDR1 MNHNS and CDR2 SASEGT. Here the CDR3 reads CASSITGPLTGELFF. DNA of the CDR3: TGTGCCAGCAGTATAACCGGGCCACTGACCGGGGAGCTGTTTTTT.

The gene calls are TRBV5-5 and TRBJ2-3, with D possibly matching TRBD1 (5 bases). Germline assignment: CDR1 SGHKS and CDR2 YYEKEE (reference sequence). The CDR3 covers 16 residues. V was trimmed by 0 bases and J by 3 bases, leaving 14 bases between them. The DNA of the CDR3 is TGTGCCAGCAGCTTGGGAACAGGCGTAGGAACAGATACGCAGTATTTT. Protein product: CASSLGTGVGTDTQYF.

This clone has only a few counts. This chain uses TRBV11-2 with TRBJ2-3, with a possible D match to TRBD2 (6 bases). This CDR3 region has 14 residues. V shed 5 bases and J shed 13 bases, with 22 bases lying between them. CDR1 is SGHAT and CDR2 is FQNNGV in the germline V gene. CDR3 sequence: CASSIHRDSSLEYF. CDR3 DNA sequence: TGTGCCAGCAGCATTCACCGGGACTCTTCGCTGGAGTATTTT. Full variable domain (outside the CDR3, taken from reference TRBV11-2 and TRBJ2-3): EAGVAQSPRYKIIEKRQSVAFWCNPISGHATLYWYQQILGQGPKLLIQFQNNGVVDDSQLPKDRFSAERLKGVDSTLKIQPAKLEDSAVYLCASSIHRDSSLEYFGPGTRLTVL.

The table lists this clone with a few counts. V is TRBV29-1 and J is TRBJ1-2, with 10 bases fitting TRBD1. The CDR3 covers 15 residues. After removal of 1 base from V and 8 bases from J, the junction contained 10 bases not matched to a gene. Germline-derived CDR1 and CDR2 are SQVTM and ANQGSEA. The CDR3 DNA follows: TGCAGCGTTGAAGCCGGGACAGGGGCCTCGGGCGGCTACACCTTC. Amino acids: CSVEAGTGASGGYTF.